This T cell receptor beta chain emerged from a study of control samples from healthy donors and cancer patients. The CDR3 sequence is 14 residues long. The V end lost 0 bases, the J end lost 1 base, and 6 bases lay between the germline ends. Looked up from germline, CDR1 is MGHRA and CDR2 is YSYEKL. Profiling relied on immunoSEQ multiplex PCR, and the TCRdb table lists in-frame clones only, not all of them. The sample lists about 89,000 clones, 86% seen once, with around 21% in the top ten. The sequenced sample consisted of blood. The sequence was collected from a man aged 30 to 39 in good health. The chain couples TRBV4-1 to TRBJ1-2; D gene ambiguous. CDR3 amino acids: CASSQEGNNYGYTF. The DNA for the CDR3 is TGCGCCAGCAGCCAAGAGGGAAATAACTATGGCTACACCTTC.